This TCR beta chain stems from a study of CD8 T cells in Susac syndrome. The CDR3 has 12 amino acids. With 8 bases clipped from V and 8 bases from J, the junction kept 11 bases outside the gene matches. Looked up from germline, CDR1 is GTSNPN and CDR2 is SVGIG (reference sequence). Those who served as multiple sclerosis controls were treatment-naive patients with stable or active relapsing-remitting disease. RNA amounts of 0.5 to 1 ug underwent reverse transcription with random hexamers. With immunoSEQ multiplex PCR, TCR beta CDR3 was amplified across 54 Vbeta and 13 Jbeta. TCRdb independently ran MiXCR on the immunoSEQ multiplex PCR reads; one entry per CDR3 protein. The data contain approximately 210,000 distinct CDR3 sequences, roughly 96% of them singletons.

The sequencing sample was made of CD4+ T cells from PBMCs. The gene calls are TRBV30 and TRBJ1-2; 7 bases map to TRBD1. The receptor was isolated from a human donor with multiple sclerosis. CDR3 amino acids: CAGTASGGGYTF. The DNA of the CDR3 is TGTGCCGGGACAGCCTCAGGGGGAGGCTACACCTTC.